This is a list of T cell receptor beta chains from one sample in a study of T-cell reconstitution after alpha-beta-depleted transplantation in children. TCRdb reanalysed the PCR reads using MiXCR and keeps one entry per CDR3 protein. Here the sample spans 670,000 or so distinct CDR3 sequences, under 15% being singletons. This material consisted of PBMCs, taken before TCRalphabeta/CD19-depleted stem cell transplant. The receptors stem from a girl between 2 and 10 years old with congenital amegakaryocytic thrombocytopenia, due to receive a stem cell transplant. Each CDR3 is given with its conserved first and last residue. A D gene is named only where the DNA matches it firmly. Expanded clones are given a class, and other clones once, few, many or no size at all.

d_call	clone_size	v_call	j_call	cdr3_aa	cdr3_nt
.	once	TRBV19	TRBJ2-1	CASLPLGRPRDEQFF	TGTGCCAGTCTCCCTCTGGGAAGGCCGAGGGATGAGCAGTTCTTC
TRBD2	.	TRBV5-5	TRBJ2-7	CASSKGTSGKVWTYEQYF	TGTGCCAGCAGCAAGGGGACTAGCGGGAAAGTATGGACCTACGAGCAGTACTTC
TRBD1	.	TRBV20-1	TRBJ2-7	CSASGAQGVYEQYF	TGCAGTGCTAGTGGCGCACAGGGGGTATACGAGCAGTACTTC
.	.	TRBV29-1	TRBJ1-2	CSVVGGNGYTF	TGCAGCGTTGTCGGGGGAAATGGCTACACCTTC
.	many	TRBV20-1	TRBJ1-6	CSAGRDSPLHF	TGCAGTGCTGGGAGGGATTCACCCCTCCACTTT
.	few	TRBV4-1	TRBJ2-1	CASSQVEQVNYNEQFF	TGCGCCAGCAGCCAAGTCGAGCAGGTAAATTACAATGAGCAGTTCTTC
.	few	TRBV5-1	TRBJ2-1	CASSLATHYNEQFF	TGCGCCAGCAGCTTGGCGACCCACTACAATGAGCAGTTCTTC
TRBD2	.	TRBV12-3/TRBV12-4	TRBJ2-1	CASSLGTSGSDEQFF	TGTGCCAGCAGTCTTGGGACTAGCGGGAGTGATGAGCAGTTCTTC
.	many	TRBV19	TRBJ1-5	CASSISRPGPQHF	TGTGCCAGTAGTATCTCTAGACCGGGGCCCCAGCATTTT
.	many	TRBV5-1	TRBJ2-6	CASSLQISGANVLTF	TGCGCCAGCAGCTTACAGATTTCTGGGGCCAACGTCCTGACTTTC
.	few	TRBV12-3/TRBV12-4	TRBJ2-7	CASSKQGAYVEQYF	TGTGCCAGCAGCAAACAGGGAGCGTACGTCGAGCAGTACTTC
.	.	TRBV6-1	TRBJ2-1	CASRGAIAGRNEQFF	TGTGCCAGCAGGGGGGCTATAGCGGGTCGCAATGAGCAGTTCTTC
TRBD2	many	TRBV10-3	TRBJ2-7	CATRTSGSPQGYEQYF	TGTGCCACCAGGACTAGCGGGAGCCCTCAAGGGTACGAGCAGTACTTC
.	.	TRBV2	TRBJ2-1	CASRGIEGNEQFF	TGTGCCAGCAGGGGCATTGAGGGCAATGAGCAGTTCTTC
.	many	TRBV21-1	TRBJ2-1	CASSKTFGESSYNEQFF	TGTGCCAGCAGCAAGACTTTCGGGGAAAGCTCCTACAATGAGCAGTTCTTC
.	.	TRBV29-1	TRBJ1-1	CSAIPLRDTNTEAFF	TGCAGCGCTATACCACTCCGGGACACGAACACTGAAGCTTTCTTT
.	many	TRBV12-3/TRBV12-4	TRBJ2-1	CASIFRGGTKVYEQFF	TGTGCCAGCATATTTAGGGGTGGGACAAAGGTCTATGAGCAGTTCTTC
.	.	TRBV5-1	TRBJ1-4	CASSVDPGILKEKLFF	TGCGCCAGCAGCGTGGACCCAGGGATTCTGAAGGAAAAACTGTTTTTT
.	.	TRBV20-1	TRBJ2-2	CSASQVVGPTGELFF	TGCAGTGCTTCCCAGGTCGTCGGGCCCACCGGGGAGCTGTTTTTT
.	many	TRBV7-9	TRBJ1-1	CASSPPGGLDGAFF	TGTGCCAGCAGCCCCCCGGGGGGCTTGGACGGAGCTTTCTTT
TRBD1	few	TRBV7-9	TRBJ1-1	CASSSSGQGNTEAFF	TGTGCCAGCAGCTCATCTGGACAGGGTAACACTGAAGCTTTCTTT
.	many	TRBV20-1	TRBJ2-2	CSARDGGHMNTGELFF	TGCAGTGCTAGAGATGGGGGGCATATGAACACCGGGGAGCTGTTTTTT
TRBD2	.	TRBV18	TRBJ2-1	CASREGSGSSYNEQFF	TGTGCCAGCCGCGAGGGGAGCGGGAGCTCCTACAATGAGCAGTTCTTC
.	few	TRBV12-3/TRBV12-4	TRBJ2-3	CASYKTGADTQYF	TGTGCCAGTTATAAGACGGGGGCGGATACGCAGTATTTT
.	many	TRBV20-1	TRBJ2-7	CSAKRLIEQYF	TGCAGTGCTAAGAGGCTTATCGAGCAGTACTTC
.	few	TRBV11-3	TRBJ2-1	CASSSLDPRSPYNEQFF	TGTGCCAGCAGCTCGCTCGACCCGAGGTCCCCGTACAATGAGCAGTTCTTC
TRBD1	.	TRBV14	TRBJ2-4	CASSQTSLAGGIQYF	TGTGCCAGCAGCCAAACTTCCCTAGCAGGGGGCATTCAGTACTTC
TRBD2	many	TRBV5-6	TRBJ2-1	CASSGGGLNNEQFF	TGTGCCAGCAGTGGGGGGGGTCTCAACAATGAGCAGTTCTTC
.	many	TRBV15	TRBJ1-2	CATSGKTYYGYTF	TGTGCCACCAGCGGAAAAACCTACTATGGCTACACCTTC
.	many	TRBV10-3	TRBJ1-5	CAISESRWDQPQHF	TGTGCCATCAGTGAGTCACGGTGGGATCAGCCCCAGCATTTT
.	.	TRBV9	TRBJ2-1	CASSVAAEWTYTEQFF	TGTGCCAGCAGCGTAGCAGCGGAGTGGACGTACACTGAGCAGTTCTTC
.	few	TRBV12-5	TRBJ1-2	CASGLDRTANGYTF	TGTGCTAGTGGTTTGGATAGGACAGCTAATGGCTACACCTTC
.	many	TRBV6-5	TRBJ1-4	CASSWDGALLFF	TGTGCCAGCAGTTGGGACGGAGCTTTACTGTTTTTT
TRBD1	few	TRBV5-5	TRBJ2-2	CASSTSGTGGKLFF	TGTGCCAGCAGCACGTCCGGGACAGGGGGCAAGCTGTTTTTT
.	.	TRBV20-1	TRBJ2-7	CSANRWGTAAYEQYF	TGCAGTGCTAACCGCTGGGGGACGGCAGCCTACGAGCAGTACTTC
.	many	TRBV12-3/TRBV12-4	TRBJ1-2	CASTQQGTYGYTF	TGTGCCAGCACCCAGCAAGGCACCTATGGCTACACCTTC
TRBD1	.	TRBV24-1	TRBJ2-2	CATSDHGGTGGAGELFF	TGTGCCACCAGTGACCACGGCGGGACAGGGGGAGCCGGGGAGCTGTTTTTT
.	few	TRBV21-1	TRBJ2-1	CASSRSGHYNEQFF	TGTGCCAGCAGCCGTAGCGGGCACTACAATGAGCAGTTCTTC
.	.	TRBV7-6	TRBJ2-3	CASSGGKSTDTPYF	TGTGCCAGCAGCGGAGGGAAGTCAACAGATACGCCGTATTTT
.	many	TRBV5-1	TRBJ2-1	CASRRLSSINEQFF	TGCGCCAGCAGACGATTATCCAGCATCAATGAGCAGTTCTTC
TRBD1	.	TRBV6-1	TRBJ2-5	CASSETTGGWVQYF	TGTGCCAGCAGTGAAACGACAGGGGGCTGGGTCCAGTACTTC
.	.	TRBV3-1	TRBJ2-1	CASSQSLPGHNEQFF	TGTGCCAGCAGCCAGAGTCTTCCGGGTCACAATGAGCAGTTCTTC
.	.	TRBV5-4	TRBJ2-4	CASSLDSGSKNIQYF	TGTGCCAGCAGCTTGGACAGTGGATCCAAAAACATTCAGTACTTC
.	.	TRBV12-5	TRBJ2-7	CASGLDGMGNEQYF	TGTGCTAGTGGTTTAGATGGAATGGGTAACGAGCAGTACTTC
.	few	TRBV29-1	TRBJ2-3	CSCLGVHKGGLSTDTQYF	TGCAGCTGCTTGGGAGTTCATAAGGGGGGACTTAGCACAGATACGCAGTATTTT
TRBD2	few	TRBV29-1	TRBJ2-4	CSVAGLAEKNIQYF	TGCAGCGTCGCCGGACTAGCGGAAAAAAACATTCAGTACTTC
.	few	TRBV6-5	TRBJ2-6	CASSYRPGANVLTF	TGTGCCAGCAGTTACCGCCCTGGGGCCAACGTCCTGACTTTC